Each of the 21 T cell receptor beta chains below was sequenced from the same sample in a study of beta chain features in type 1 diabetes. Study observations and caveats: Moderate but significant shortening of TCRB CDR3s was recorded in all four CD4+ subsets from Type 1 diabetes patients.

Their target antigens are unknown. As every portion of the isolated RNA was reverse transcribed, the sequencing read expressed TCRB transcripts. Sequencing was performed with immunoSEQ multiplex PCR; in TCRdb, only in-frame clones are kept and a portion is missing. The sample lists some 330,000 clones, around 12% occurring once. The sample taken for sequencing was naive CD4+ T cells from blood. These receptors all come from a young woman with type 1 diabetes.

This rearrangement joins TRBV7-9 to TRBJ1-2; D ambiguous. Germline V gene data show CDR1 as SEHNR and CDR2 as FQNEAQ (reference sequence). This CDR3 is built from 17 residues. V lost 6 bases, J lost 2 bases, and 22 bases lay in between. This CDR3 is CASSRNAPDLTNYGYTF. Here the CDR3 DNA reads TGTGCCAGCAGTCGCAACGCCCCGGACTTAACGAACTATGGCTACACCTTC.

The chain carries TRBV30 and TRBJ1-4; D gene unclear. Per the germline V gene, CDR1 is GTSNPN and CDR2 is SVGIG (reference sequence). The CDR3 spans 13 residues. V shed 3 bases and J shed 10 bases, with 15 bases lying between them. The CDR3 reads CAWRSNPGVKLFF. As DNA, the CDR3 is TGTGCCTGGAGGTCGAACCCGGGAGTAAAACTGTTTTTT.

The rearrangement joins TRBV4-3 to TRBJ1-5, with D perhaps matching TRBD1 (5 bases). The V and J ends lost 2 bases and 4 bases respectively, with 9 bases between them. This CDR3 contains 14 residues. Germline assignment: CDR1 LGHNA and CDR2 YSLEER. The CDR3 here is CASSQSNRNQPQHF. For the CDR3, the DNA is TGCGCCAGCAGCCAAAGTAACAGGAATCAGCCCCAGCATTTT.

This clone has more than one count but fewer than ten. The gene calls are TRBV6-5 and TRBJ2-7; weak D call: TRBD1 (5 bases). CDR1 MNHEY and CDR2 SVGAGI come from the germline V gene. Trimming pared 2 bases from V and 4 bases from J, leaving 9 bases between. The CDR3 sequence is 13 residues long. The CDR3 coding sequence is TGTGCCAGCAGTTACGACAGCCAGTACGAGCAGTACTTC. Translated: CASSYDSQYEQYF.

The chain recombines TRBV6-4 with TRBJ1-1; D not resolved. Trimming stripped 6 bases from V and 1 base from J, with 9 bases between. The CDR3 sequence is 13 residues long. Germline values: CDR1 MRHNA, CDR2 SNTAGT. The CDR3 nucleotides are TGTGCCAGCAGAAGGGAGGAGAACACTGAAGCTTTCTTT. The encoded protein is CASRREENTEAFF.

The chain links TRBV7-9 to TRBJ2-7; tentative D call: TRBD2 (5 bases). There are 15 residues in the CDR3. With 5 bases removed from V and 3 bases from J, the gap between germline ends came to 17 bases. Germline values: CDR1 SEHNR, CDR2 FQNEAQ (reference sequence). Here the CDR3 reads CASSPRGSALYEQYF. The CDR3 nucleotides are TGTGCCAGCAGCCCCAGAGGTAGCGCGCTCTACGAGCAGTACTTC. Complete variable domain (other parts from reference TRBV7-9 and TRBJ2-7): DTGVSQNPRHKITKRGQNVTFRCDPISEHNRLYWYRQTLGQGPEFLTYFQNEAQLEKSRLLSDRFSAERPKGSFSTLEIQRTEQGDSAMYLCASSPRGSALYEQYFGPGTRLTVT.

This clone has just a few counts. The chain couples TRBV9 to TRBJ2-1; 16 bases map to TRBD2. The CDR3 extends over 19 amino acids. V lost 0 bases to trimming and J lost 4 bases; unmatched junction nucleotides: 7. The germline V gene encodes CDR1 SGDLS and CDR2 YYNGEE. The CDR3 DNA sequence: TGTGCCAGCAGCGTAGGGGGACTAGCGGGGGGGCCGAGTTACAATGAGCAGTTCTTC. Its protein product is CASSVGGLAGGPSYNEQFF. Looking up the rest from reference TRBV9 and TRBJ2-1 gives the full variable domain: DSGVTQTPKHLITATGQRVTLRCSPRSGDLSVYWYQQSLDQGLQFLIQYYNGEERAKGNILERFSAQQFPDLHSELNLSSLELGDSALYFCASSVGGLAGGPSYNEQFFGPGTRLTVL.

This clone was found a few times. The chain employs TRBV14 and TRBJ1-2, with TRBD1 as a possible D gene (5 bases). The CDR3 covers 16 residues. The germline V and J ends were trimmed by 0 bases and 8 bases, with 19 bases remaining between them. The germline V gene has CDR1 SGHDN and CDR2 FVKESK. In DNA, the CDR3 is TGTGCCAGCAGCCAAGATGTTCGTGCGGGGGTGGGAGGCTACACCTTC. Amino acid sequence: CASSQDVRAGVGGYTF.

The CDR3, as DNA: TGCGCCAGCAGCCAGGCAGGACAGTCCGCGGGTGGTACGCAGTATTTT. It codes for CASSQAGQSAGGTQYF. The rearrangement links TRBV4-3 to TRBJ2-3; D is perhaps TRBD1 (6 bases). CDR3 length: 16 residues. Trimming took 3 bases from V and 8 from J, leaving 21 bases between them. The germline CDR1 and CDR2 sequences are LGHNA and YSLEER.

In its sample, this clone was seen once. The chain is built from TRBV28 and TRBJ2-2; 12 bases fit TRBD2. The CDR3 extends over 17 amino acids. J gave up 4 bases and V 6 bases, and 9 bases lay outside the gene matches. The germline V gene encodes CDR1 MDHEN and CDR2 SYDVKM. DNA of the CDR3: TGTGCCAGCAGCCACATACTAGCGGGGGGCTCCACCGGGGAGCTGTTTTTT. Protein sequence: CASSHILAGGSTGELFF.

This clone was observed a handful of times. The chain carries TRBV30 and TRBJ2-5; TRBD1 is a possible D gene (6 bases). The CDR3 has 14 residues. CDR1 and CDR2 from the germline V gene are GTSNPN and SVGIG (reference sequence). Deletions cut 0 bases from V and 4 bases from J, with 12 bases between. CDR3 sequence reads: CAWSVSTGLETQYF. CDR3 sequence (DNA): TGTGCCTGGAGTGTTTCCACAGGGTTAGAGACCCAGTACTTC.

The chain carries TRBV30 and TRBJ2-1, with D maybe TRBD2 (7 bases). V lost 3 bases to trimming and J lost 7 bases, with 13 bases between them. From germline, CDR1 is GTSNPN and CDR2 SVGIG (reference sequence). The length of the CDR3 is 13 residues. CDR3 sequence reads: CAWSRGGSNEQFF. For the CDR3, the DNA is TGTGCCTGGAGCAGGGGCGGGAGTAATGAGCAGTTCTTC. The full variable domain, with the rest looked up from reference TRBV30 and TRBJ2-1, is SQTIHQWPATLVQPVGSPLSLECTVEGTSNPNLYWYRQAAGRGLQLLFYSVGIGQISSEVPQNLSASRPQDRQFILSSKKLLLSDSGFYLCAWSRGGSNEQFFGPGTRLTVL.

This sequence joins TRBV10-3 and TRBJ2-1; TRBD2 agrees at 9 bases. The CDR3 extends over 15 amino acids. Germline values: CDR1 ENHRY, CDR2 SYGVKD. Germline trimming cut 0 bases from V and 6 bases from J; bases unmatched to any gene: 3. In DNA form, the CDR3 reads TGTGCCATCAGTGAGTCAGGCGGGAGGGCCAATGAGCAGTTCTTC. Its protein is CAISESGGRANEQFF.

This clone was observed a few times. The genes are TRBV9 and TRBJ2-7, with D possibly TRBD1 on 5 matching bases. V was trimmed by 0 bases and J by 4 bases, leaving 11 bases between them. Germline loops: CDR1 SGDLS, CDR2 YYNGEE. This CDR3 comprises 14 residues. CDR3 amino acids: CASSVAWGSYEQYF. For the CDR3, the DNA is TGTGCCAGCAGCGTAGCTTGGGGCAGTTACGAGCAGTACTTC.

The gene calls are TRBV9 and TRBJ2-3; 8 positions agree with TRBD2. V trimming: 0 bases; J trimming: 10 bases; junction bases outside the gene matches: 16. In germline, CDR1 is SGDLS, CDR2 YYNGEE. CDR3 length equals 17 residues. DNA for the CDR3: TGTGCCAGCAGCGTAGCCCCGGGACTAGTGGGGGGTATGCCGCAGTATTTT. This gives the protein CASSVAPGLVGGMPQYF.

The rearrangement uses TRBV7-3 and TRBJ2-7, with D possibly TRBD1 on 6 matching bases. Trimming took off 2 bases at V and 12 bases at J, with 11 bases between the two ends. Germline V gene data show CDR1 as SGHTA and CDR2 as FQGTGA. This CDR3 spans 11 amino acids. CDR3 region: CASSLQGLGYF. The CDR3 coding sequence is TGTGCCAGCAGCTTACAGGGGTTGGGGTACTTC.

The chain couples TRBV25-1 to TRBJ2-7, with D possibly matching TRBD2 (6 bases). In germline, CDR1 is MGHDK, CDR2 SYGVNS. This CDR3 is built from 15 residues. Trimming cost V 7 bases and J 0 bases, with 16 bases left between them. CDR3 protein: CASTASGTLSYEQYF. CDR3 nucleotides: TGTGCCAGCACTGCGTCCGGGACTCTCTCCTACGAGCAGTACTTC.

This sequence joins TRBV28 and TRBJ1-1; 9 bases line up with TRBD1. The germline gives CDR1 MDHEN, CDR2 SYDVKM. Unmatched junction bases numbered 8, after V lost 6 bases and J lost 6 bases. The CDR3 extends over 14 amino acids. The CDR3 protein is CASRRDRGAAEAFF. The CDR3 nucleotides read TGTGCCAGCAGGAGAGACAGGGGGGCGGCTGAAGCTTTCTTT.

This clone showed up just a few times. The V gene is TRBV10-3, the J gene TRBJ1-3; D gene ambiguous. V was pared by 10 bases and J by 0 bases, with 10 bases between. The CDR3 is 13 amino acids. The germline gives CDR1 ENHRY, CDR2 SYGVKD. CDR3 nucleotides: TGTGCCACCCTACACAGCTCTGGAAACACCATATATTTT. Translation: CATLHSSGNTIYF.

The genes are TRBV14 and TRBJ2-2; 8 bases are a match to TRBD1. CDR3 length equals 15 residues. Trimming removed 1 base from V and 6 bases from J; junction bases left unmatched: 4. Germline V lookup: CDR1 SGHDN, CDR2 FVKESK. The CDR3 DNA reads TGTGCCAGCAGCCAAGGACAGGGGAAAGCCGGGGAGCTGTTTTTT. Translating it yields CASSQGQGKAGELFF.

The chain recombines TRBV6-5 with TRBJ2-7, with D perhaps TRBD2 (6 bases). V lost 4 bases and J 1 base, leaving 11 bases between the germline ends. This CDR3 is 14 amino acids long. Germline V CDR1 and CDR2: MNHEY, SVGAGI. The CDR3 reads CASSSLSGSYEQYF. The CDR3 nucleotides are TGTGCCAGCAGTTCCCTTAGCGGTTCCTACGAGCAGTACTTC.